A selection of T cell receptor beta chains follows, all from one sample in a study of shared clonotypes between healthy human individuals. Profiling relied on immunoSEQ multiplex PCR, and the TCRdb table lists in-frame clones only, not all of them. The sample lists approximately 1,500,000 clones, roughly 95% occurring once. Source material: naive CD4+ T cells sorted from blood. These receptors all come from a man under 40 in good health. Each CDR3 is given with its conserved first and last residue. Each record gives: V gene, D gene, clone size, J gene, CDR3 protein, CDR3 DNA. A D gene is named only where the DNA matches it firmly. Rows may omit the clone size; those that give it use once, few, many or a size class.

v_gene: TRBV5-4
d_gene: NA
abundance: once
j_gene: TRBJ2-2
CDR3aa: CASSLSSGKAYTGELFF
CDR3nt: TGTGCCAGCAGCTTGAGTTCAGGCAAGGCGTACACCGGGGAGCTGTTTTTT

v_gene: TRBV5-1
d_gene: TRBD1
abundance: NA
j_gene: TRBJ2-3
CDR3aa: CASRGQGADTQYF
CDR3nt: TGCGCCAGCAGGGGACAGGGGGCCGATACGCAGTATTTT

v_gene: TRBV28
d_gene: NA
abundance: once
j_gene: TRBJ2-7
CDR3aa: CASSLWKEGPTSSGQYF
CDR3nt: TGTGCCAGCAGTTTATGGAAGGAGGGACCTACGTCGTCGGGGCAGTACTTC

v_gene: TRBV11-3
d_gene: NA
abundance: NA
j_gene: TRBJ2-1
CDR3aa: CASSLLPRGEQFF
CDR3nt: TGTGCCAGCAGCCTCCTCCCCCGGGGTGAGCAGTTCTTC

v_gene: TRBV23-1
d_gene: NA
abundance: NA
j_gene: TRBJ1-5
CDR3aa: CASSQALGSNQPQHF
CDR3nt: TGCGCCAGCAGTCAAGCCCTGGGCAGCAATCAGCCCCAGCATTTT

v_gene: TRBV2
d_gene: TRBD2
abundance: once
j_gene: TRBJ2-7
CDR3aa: CASRGAGVGYEQYF
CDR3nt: TGTGCCAGCAGGGGAGCGGGAGTAGGTTACGAGCAGTACTTC

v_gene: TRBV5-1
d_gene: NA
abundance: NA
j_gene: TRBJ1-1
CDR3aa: CASTSRGSDGTEAFF
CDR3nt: TGCGCCAGCACTTCACGGGGATCCGATGGCACTGAAGCTTTCTTT

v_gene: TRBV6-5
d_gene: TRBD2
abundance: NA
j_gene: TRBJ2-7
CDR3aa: CASKALAGAYEQYF
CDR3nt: TGTGCCAGCAAAGCCTTAGCGGGAGCCTACGAGCAGTACTTC

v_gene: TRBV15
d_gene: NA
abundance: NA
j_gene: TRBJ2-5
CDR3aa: CATSREGLETQYF
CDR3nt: TGTGCCACCAGCAGAGAGGGTTTGGAGACCCAGTACTTC

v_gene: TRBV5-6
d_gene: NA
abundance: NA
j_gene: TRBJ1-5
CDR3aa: CASSLEGAANQPQHF
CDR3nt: TGTGCCAGCAGCTTGGAAGGGGCGGCAAATCAGCCCCAGCATTTT

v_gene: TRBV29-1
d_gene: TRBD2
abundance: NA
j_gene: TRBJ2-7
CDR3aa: CSVTTSVFSGQYF
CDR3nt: TGCAGCGTTACTACTAGCGTTTTCTCCGGGCAGTACTTC

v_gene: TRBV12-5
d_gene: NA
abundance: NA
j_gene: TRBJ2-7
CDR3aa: CASGLALGSSYEQYF
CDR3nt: TGTGCTAGTGGTTTGGCGTTGGGGAGCTCCTACGAGCAGTACTTC

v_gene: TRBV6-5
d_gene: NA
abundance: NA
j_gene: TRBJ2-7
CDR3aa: CASSYSRQTYEQYF
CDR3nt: TGTGCCAGCAGTTACTCGCGACAGACATACGAGCAGTACTTC

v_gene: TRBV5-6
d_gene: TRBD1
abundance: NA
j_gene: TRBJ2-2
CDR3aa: CASSLGQGYTGELFF
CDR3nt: TGTGCCAGCAGCTTGGGACAGGGCTACACCGGGGAGCTGTTTTTT

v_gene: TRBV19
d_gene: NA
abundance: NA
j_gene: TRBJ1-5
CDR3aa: CASSIAQATYSNQPQHF
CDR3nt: TGTGCCAGTAGTATAGCTCAGGCGACTTATAGCAATCAGCCCCAGCATTTT

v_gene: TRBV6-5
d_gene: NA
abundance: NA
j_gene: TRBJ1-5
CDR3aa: CASSSRRSNQPQHF
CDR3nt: TGTGCCAGCAGTTCCCGTAGGAGCAATCAGCCCCAGCATTTT

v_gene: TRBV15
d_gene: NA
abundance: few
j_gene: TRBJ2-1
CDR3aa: CATSRDPAYNEQFF
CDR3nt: TGTGCCACCAGCAGAGATCCGGCCTACAATGAGCAGTTCTTC

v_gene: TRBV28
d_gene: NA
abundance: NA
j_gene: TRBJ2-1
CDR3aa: CASSLGNEQFF
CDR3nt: TGTGCCAGCAGTTTGGGTAATGAGCAGTTCTTC

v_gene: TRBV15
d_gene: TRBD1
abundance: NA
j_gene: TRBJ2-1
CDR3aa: CATSRGGTGRYFF
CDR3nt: TGTGCCACCAGCAGAGGCGGGACAGGGCGCTACTTCTTC

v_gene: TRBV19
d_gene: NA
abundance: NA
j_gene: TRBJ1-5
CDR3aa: CASTTEGLGNQPQHF
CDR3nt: TGTGCCAGTACCACGGAGGGGCTGGGCAATCAGCCCCAGCATTTT

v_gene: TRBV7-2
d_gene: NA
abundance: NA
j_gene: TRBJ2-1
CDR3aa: CASSSAGYDGDEQFF
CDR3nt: TGTGCCAGCAGCTCCGCTGGGTACGATGGCGATGAGCAGTTCTTC

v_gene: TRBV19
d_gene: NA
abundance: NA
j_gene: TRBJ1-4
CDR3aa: CASSLTANEKLFF
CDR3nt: TGTGCCAGTAGTTTGACAGCCAATGAAAAACTGTTTTTT

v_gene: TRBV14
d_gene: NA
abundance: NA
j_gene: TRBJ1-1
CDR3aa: CASSQDPVLNTEAFF
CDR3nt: TGTGCCAGCAGCCAAGATCCGGTGTTGAACACTGAAGCTTTCTTT

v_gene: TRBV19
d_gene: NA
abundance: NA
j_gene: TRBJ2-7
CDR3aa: CASSRQVGEQYF
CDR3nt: TGTGCCAGTAGTAGACAGGTCGGCGAGCAGTACTTC

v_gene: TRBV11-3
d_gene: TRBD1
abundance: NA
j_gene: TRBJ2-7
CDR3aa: CASSLDIQGNEQYF
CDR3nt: TGTGCCAGCAGCTTAGATATACAGGGGAACGAGCAGTACTTC

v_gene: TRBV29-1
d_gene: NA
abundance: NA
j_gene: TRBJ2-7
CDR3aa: CSVAETASYEQYF
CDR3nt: TGCAGCGTTGCTGAGACAGCTTCCTACGAGCAGTACTTC

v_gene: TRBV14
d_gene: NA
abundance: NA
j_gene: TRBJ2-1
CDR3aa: CASSQTSYNEQFF
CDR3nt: TGTGCCAGCAGCCAGACCTCCTACAATGAGCAGTTCTTC

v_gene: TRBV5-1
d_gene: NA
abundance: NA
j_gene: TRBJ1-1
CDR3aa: CASRLENTEAFF
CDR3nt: TGCGCCAGCAGATTGGAGAACACTGAAGCTTTCTTT

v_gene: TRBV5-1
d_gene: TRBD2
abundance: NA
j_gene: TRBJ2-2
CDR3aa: CASSGLAGGTGELFF
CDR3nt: TGCGCCAGCAGTGGACTAGCGGGAGGCACCGGGGAGCTGTTTTTT